Below are 5 T cell receptor beta chains sequenced from a single sample in a study of sequential checkpoint blockade in melanoma. The treatment here: randomized to nivolumab then ipilimumab (arm A) or the reverse (arm B). The protocol was immunoSEQ multiplex PCR, while the TCRdb copy is restricted to in-frame clones and leaves out a portion. This sample yields 3,000 to 4,000 clones, of which roughly 21% are seen a single time; over 8% belongs to the top ten. The sequencing here drew on tumor tissue (inferred from file names), taken from a patient given nivolumab and ipilimumab in sequence. These receptors were obtained from a human donor with melanoma.

A few counts support this clone. The chain joins TRBV6-8 to TRBJ1-6; 7 bases line up with TRBD1. V trimming: 5 bases; J trimming: 9 bases; junction bases outside the gene matches: 7. CDR1 is MNHGY and CDR2 is SAAAGT in the germline V gene. The CDR3 runs 14 residues. The CDR3 spells CASSHRGPTSPLHF. CDR3 sequence (DNA): TGTGCCAGCAGTCACAGGGGTCCTACTTCACCCCTCCACTTT.

The sample holds a few counts of this clone. The CDR3 loop reads CASKAEFGVNEQFF. In DNA, the CDR3 is TGTGCCAGCAAGGCTGAGTTCGGAGTCAATGAGCAGTTCTTC. The chain couples TRBV28 to TRBJ2-1; no definite D call. CDR1 is MDHEN, CDR2 SYDVKM, per germline. This CDR3 comprises 14 residues. Trimming took off 7 bases at V and 6 bases at J, with 16 bases between the two ends.

Of note for this clone: This CDR3 fails to terminate in the conserved phenylalanine or tryptophan, so it likely reflects a read error. No DNA is shown, since the ends of the CDR3 on it are uncertain; the CDR3 is the one TCRdb lists. The chain is built from TRBV19 and TRBJ1-1; TRBD1 is taken as the D call from the table, unchecked against the DNA. Germline CDR1 reads LNHDA; CDR2 reads SQIVND (reference sequence). The CDR3 comprises 11 residues, both ends counted. CDR3 protein: CASSGQTLLAV.

The genes are TRBV28 and TRBJ1-5, with D unclear. The CDR3 has 14 residues. The V gene's germline CDR1 is MDHEN and CDR2 SYDVKM. V was clipped by 3 bases and J by 6 bases, with 12 bases between them. The CDR3 DNA reads TGTGCCAGCAGTTTGGGGAACGCGGCTCAGCCCCAGCATTTT. Translating it yields CASSLGNAAQPQHF.

This clone showed up many times. This chain links TRBV11-3 with TRBJ1-3, with TRBD1 matching over 8 bases. Germline CDR1 and CDR2: SGHNT and YENEEA. The CDR3 extends over 17 amino acids. Trimming at V came to 3 bases and at J to 0 bases, leaving 7 bases not matched to a gene. The CDR3 here is CASSLEQGASSGNTIYF. The DNA of the CDR3 is TGTGCCAGCAGCTTGGAGCAGGGGGCGAGCTCTGGAAACACCATATATTTT.